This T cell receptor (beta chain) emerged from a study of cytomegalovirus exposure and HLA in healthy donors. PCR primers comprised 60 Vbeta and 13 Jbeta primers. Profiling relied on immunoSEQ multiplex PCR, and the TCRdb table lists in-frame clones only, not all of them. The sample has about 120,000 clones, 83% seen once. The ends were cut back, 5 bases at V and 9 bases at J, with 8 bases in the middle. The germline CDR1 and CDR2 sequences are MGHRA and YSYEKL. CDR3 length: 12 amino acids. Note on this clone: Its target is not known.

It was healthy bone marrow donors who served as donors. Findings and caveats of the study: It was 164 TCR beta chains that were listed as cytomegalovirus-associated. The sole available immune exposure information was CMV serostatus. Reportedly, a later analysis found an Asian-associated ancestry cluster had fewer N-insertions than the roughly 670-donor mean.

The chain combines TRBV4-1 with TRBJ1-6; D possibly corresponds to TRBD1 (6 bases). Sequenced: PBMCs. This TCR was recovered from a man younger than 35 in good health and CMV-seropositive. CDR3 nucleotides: TGCGCCAGCAGCAGGGGGGGTTCACCCCTCCACTTT. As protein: CASSRGGSPLHF.